This entry is about one T cell receptor (beta chain). This clonotype appeared once. The antigen this receptor binds is unknown. No per-base quality is available; no much larger clone lies one base away. Evidence from a single read is weak. The sample is drawn from a study of T cells of healthy individuals listed by TCRdb under 2018. Library preparation employed 5' RACE. The run used an Illumina MiSeq. TCRdb reran the public reads through fastp at Q25 and MiXCR, keeping productive beta chains. Merged by CDR3 protein, the rows form single entries marked with the most common genes and DNA. For this sample the table gives tens of thousands of distinct CDR3 sequences, of which roughly 4.3% were detected only once. The ten largest clones add up to 9.2% of the sample. The junction shows trimming of 3 bases on V and 5 bases on J, plus 16 bases between the germline ends. CDR1 MDHEN and CDR2 SYDVKM were looked up in the germline V gene. The CDR3 goes from the cysteine to the phenylalanine over 15 residues. Only the CDR3 part of the read is kept: 45 bases, read in frame from the first base.

The TCR sequence derives from a human donor in good health. The chain links TRBV28 with TRBJ1-2; matching of 5 bases hints at TRBD1 as the D gene. This receptor has the CDR3 CASSLASGGSYGYTF. The DNA is TGTGCCAGCAGTTTGGCCTCGGGGGGGAGTTATGGCTACACCTTC.